This T cell receptor (beta chain) was retrieved from a study of cytomegalovirus exposure and HLA in healthy donors. Points from the study as a whole: In an earlier analysis, most TCR beta V segments were productive about 87% or about 30% of the time.

Notes on this clone: Its antigen remains unknown. One end of the junction does not line up with germline, which may come from a read error.

PCR amplification relied on 60 Vbeta primers (plus 13 Jbeta primers). The table came from immunoSEQ multiplex PCR; TCRdb's copy has only in-frame clones and leaves some out. The sample comprises about 150,000 clones, approximately 74% of which are singletons, and approximately 3% rests with the top ten. Germline assignment: CDR1 GTSNPN and CDR2 SVGIG (reference sequence). There are 15 residues in the CDR3. The chain has TRBV30 and TRBJ1-4; maybe TRBD1 (5 bases). Source material: PBMCs. The TCR was taken from a young man in good health and CMV-seronegative. The CDR3 region is CAWSGGGTANAKLFF. CDR3 DNA sequence: TGTGCCTGGAGTGGGGGAGGGACGGCTAATGCAAAACTGTTTTTT.